Following are 26 T cell receptor beta chains from one sample sequenced in a study of identical twins. TCRdb redid the calling of the 5' RACE reads with MiXCR, one entry per CDR3 protein. The sample yields some 900,000 distinct CDR3 sequences, 12% seen once. In addition, the sample was reused for a study of yellow fever vaccine responses in identical twins.

Sequencing was performed on PBMCs. The source is a woman younger than 35 in good health.

The V call is TRBV19, the J call TRBJ2-7, with 7 bases identical to TRBD1. Looked up from germline, CDR1 is LNHDA and CDR2 is SQIVND (reference sequence). The ends lost 5 bases at V and 2 bases at J; junction bases unmatched: 6. This CDR3 spans 14 amino acids. In nucleotides, the CDR3 is TGTGCCAGTAGTCTCACAGGGGACGCCTACGAGCAGTACTTC. Protein product: CASSLTGDAYEQYF. Full variable domain (missing parts from reference TRBV19 and TRBJ2-7): DGGITQSPKYLFRKEGQNVTLSCEQNLNHDAMYWYRQDPGQGLRLIYYSQIVNDFQKGDIAEGYSVSREKKESFPLTVTSAQKNPTAFYLCASSLTGDAYEQYFGPGTRLTVT.

V and J are TRBV4-2 and TRBJ2-7; 9 positions agree with TRBD2. CDR1 is LGHNA and CDR2 is YNFKEQ in the germline V gene. CDR3 length equals 20 residues. Trimming at V came to 1 base and at J to 0 bases, leaving 16 bases not matched to a gene. The CDR3, as DNA: TGTGCCAGCAGCCAAGTTTTAGAGTCTAGCGGGGCTCAGAGCTCCTACGAGCAGTACGTC. Its translation: CASSQVLESSGAQSSYEQYV.

This clonotype has more than one count but fewer than ten. The chain is built from TRBV27 and TRBJ1-1; D perhaps matches TRBD1 (5 bases). The V gene's germline CDR1 is MNHEY and CDR2 SMNVEV (reference sequence). The V gene lost 2 bases and the J gene lost 10 bases, with 20 bases spanning the gap. The CDR3 sequence is 15 residues long. The CDR3 protein is CASSLRGRSGSGAFF. CDR3 in DNA: TGTGCCAGCAGTTTAAGGGGCCGTAGTGGTTCGGGAGCTTTCTTT.

The V gene is TRBV9, the J gene TRBJ2-1; TRBD2 aligns across 10 bases. The ends lost 2 bases at V and 6 bases at J; junction bases unmatched: 5. Germline CDR1 is SGDLS and CDR2 is YYNGEE. This CDR3 region has 15 residues. The CDR3 DNA sequence: TGTGCCAGCAGCGTTCTAGCGGGAGCCCCCAATGAGCAGTTCTTC. Amino acids: CASSVLAGAPNEQFF. Drawing the rest from reference TRBV9 and TRBJ2-1, the complete variable domain is DSGVTQTPKHLITATGQRVTLRCSPRSGDLSVYWYQQSLDQGLQFLIQYYNGEERAKGNILERFSAQQFPDLHSELNLSSLELGDSALYFCASSVLAGAPNEQFFGPGTRLTVL.

This chain links TRBV7-2 with TRBJ2-3; maybe TRBD2 (6 bases). CDR1 and CDR2 from the germline V gene are SGHTA and FQGNSA. The CDR3 is made up of 16 amino acids. Trimming left V 3 bases short and J 2 bases short, with 15 bases between. The CDR3 is CASSFSFREFTDTQYF. The CDR3 coding sequence is TGTGCCAGCAGCTTCTCCTTCCGGGAGTTCACAGATACGCAGTATTTT.

This clonotype has just a few counts. The V call is TRBV28, the J call TRBJ2-3; 8 bases fit TRBD2. V gave up 6 bases and J gave up 0 bases; unmatched junction bases: 11. This CDR3 has 17 amino acids. CDR1 is MDHEN and CDR2 is SYDVKM in the germline V gene. The CDR3, as DNA: TGTGCCAGCAGCCGGGGGGGCGGGGGGTACAGCACAGATACGCAGTATTTT. Translated: CASSRGGGGYSTDTQYF.

This chain joins TRBV9 and TRBJ2-3; no clear D. CDR1 is SGDLS, CDR2 YYNGEE, per germline. With 1 base removed from V and 1 base from J, the gap between germline ends came to 10 bases. The CDR3 is made up of 15 amino acids. CDR3 nucleotide sequence: TGTGCCAGCAGCGTAAGAACAGCCGGCACAGATACGCAGTATTTT. Protein: CASSVRTAGTDTQYF.

This clonotype was counted only a few times. The V call is TRBV27, the J call TRBJ2-5; possibly TRBD2 for D (6 bases). In germline, CDR1 is MNHEY, CDR2 SMNVEV (reference sequence). The CDR3 loop spans 14 amino acids. Trimming shortened V by 9 bases and J by 2 bases, and 16 bases separated the two germline ends. In DNA form, the CDR3 reads TGTGCCAGTGGGTGGGGTAGCGGACAAGAGACCCAGTACTTC. It encodes CASGWGSGQETQYF.

V is TRBV5-3 and J is TRBJ2-5; D could derive from TRBD1 or TRBD2 (5 bases each). TRBV5-3 is given ORF status, its function remaining uncertain. The CDR3 length is 14 residues. Trimming took 5 bases from V and 4 from J, leaving 15 bases between them. CDR3 nucleotide sequence: TGTGCCAGAAGACCGGGGCTGAGGGGAGAGACCCAGTACTTC. It yields the protein CARRPGLRGETQYF.

The rearrangement joins TRBV20-1 to TRBJ2-5; D gene ambiguous. V lost 7 bases and J 5 bases, leaving 11 bases between the germline ends. From germline, CDR1 is DFQATT and CDR2 SNEGSKA (reference sequence). CDR3 length equals 11 residues. The chain's CDR3 is CSGQAPETQYF. Written as DNA, the CDR3 is TGCAGTGGCCAGGCGCCGGAGACCCAGTACTTC.

The chain uses TRBV20-1 and TRBJ2-4, with D perhaps assigned TRBD1 or TRBD2 (5 bases each). In germline, CDR1 is DFQATT, CDR2 SNEGSKA (reference sequence). The ends were cut back, 2 bases at V and 0 bases at J, with 14 bases in the middle. The CDR3 is 16 amino acids. The DNA for the CDR3 is TGCAGTGCTAGAACGGGCCGGGACGGAGCCAAAAACATTCAGTACTTC. Translated, it gives CSARTGRDGAKNIQYF.

In its sample, this clonotype was seen a few times. The chain is built from TRBV5-1 and TRBJ2-3; D is unclear. The CDR3 is made up of 12 amino acids. The V end was cut by 2 bases, the J end by 6 bases, with 7 bases between. Looked up from germline, CDR1 is SGHRS and CDR2 is YFSETQ. CDR3 DNA sequence: TGCGCCAGCAGCTTCATCGATGATACGCAGTATTTT. Protein sequence: CASSFIDDTQYF. The full variable domain, with the rest looked up from reference TRBV5-1 and TRBJ2-3, is KAGVTQTPRYLIKTRGQQVTLSCSPISGHRSVSWYQQTPGQGLQFLFEYFSETQRNKGNFPGRFSGRQFSNSRSEMNVSTLELGDSALYLCASSFIDDTQYFGPGTRLTVL.

This clonotype was detected only a few times. The J gene is TRBJ1-1, the V gene TRBV10-2, with unresolved D. The V gene's germline CDR1 is WSHSY and CDR2 SAAADI. Deletions cut 0 bases from V and 4 bases from J, with 9 bases between. The CDR3 has 14 residues. This chain's CDR3 is CASSESGPLTEAFF. The CDR3 coding sequence is TGCGCCAGCAGTGAGTCAGGTCCTCTCACTGAAGCTTTCTTT.

This clonotype was recorded at least ten times. CDR3 region: CASNPPQGDEQFF. CDR3 sequence (DNA): TGCGCCAGCAATCCTCCTCAGGGCGATGAGCAGTTCTTC. J is TRBJ2-1 and V is TRBV5-1; D may be TRBD1 (5 bases). The CDR3 has 13 residues. Germline CDR1 and CDR2: SGHRS and YFSETQ. V lost 6 bases and J 8 bases, leaving 15 bases between the germline ends.

The chain carries TRBV6-5 and TRBJ2-7, with D perhaps TRBD1 (5 bases). CDR1 is MNHEY, CDR2 SVGAGI, per germline. Trimming removed 2 bases from V and 0 bases from J, with 11 bases in between. The CDR3 runs to 15 residues. This CDR3 reads CASSYGAVGSYEQYF. The CDR3, as DNA: TGTGCCAGCAGTTACGGGGCGGTGGGCTCCTACGAGCAGTACTTC.

V and J are TRBV10-3 and TRBJ2-1, with TRBD2 matching over 12 bases. The J segment lost 7 bases and the V segment lost 3 bases, leaving 10 bases of the junction unmatched. This CDR3 is 17 amino acids long. Germline CDR1 reads ENHRY; CDR2 reads SYGVKD. CDR3 in DNA: TGTGCCATCAGTGAATCGTCTAGCGGGAGGGTAGGGAATGAGCAGTTCTTC. Amino acids: CAISESSSGRVGNEQFF.

This clonotype was seen more than once but under ten times. This chain joins TRBV19 and TRBJ2-3; weak D call: TRBD2 (6 bases). V was clipped by 0 bases and J by 4 bases, with 8 bases between them. CDR3 length: 14 amino acids. Germline V gene sequence: CDR1 LNHDA, CDR2 SQIVND (reference sequence). The CDR3 DNA follows: TGTGCCAGTAGTATAGATTCGGGAGCAGATACGCAGTATTTT. Its translation: CASSIDSGADTQYF.

The CDR3 spells CASSLSYGSYGYTF. CDR3 DNA sequence: TGCGCCAGCAGCTTGAGCTACGGAAGCTATGGCTACACCTTC. The rearrangement links TRBV5-1 to TRBJ1-2; D remains unclear. The CDR3 runs to 14 residues. Trimming pared 1 base from V and 4 bases from J, leaving 11 bases between. In germline, CDR1 is SGHRS, CDR2 YFSETQ. The whole variable domain, filled in from reference TRBV5-1 and TRBJ1-2, reads KAGVTQTPRYLIKTRGQQVTLSCSPISGHRSVSWYQQTPGQGLQFLFEYFSETQRNKGNFPGRFSGRQFSNSRSEMNVSTLELGDSALYLCASSLSYGSYGYTFGSGTRLTVV.

This clonotype has only a few counts. V usage is TRBV12-3 or TRBV12-4 and J usage is TRBJ2-5; D ambiguous. There are 13 residues in the CDR3. V was trimmed by 3 bases and J by 1 base, leaving 6 bases between them. As DNA, the CDR3 is TGTGCCAGCAGTTTCTTGGTCCAAGAGACCCAGTACTTC. It codes for CASSFLVQETQYF.

This clonotype was recorded at least ten times. The chain is built from TRBV20-1 and TRBJ2-1; 7 positions match TRBD2. V lost 0 bases to trimming and J lost 7 bases; unmatched junction nucleotides: 6. The CDR3 is made up of 14 amino acids. Germline assignment: CDR1 DFQATT and CDR2 SNEGSKA (reference sequence). CDR3 nucleotides: TGCAGTGCTAGAGATGGCGGGACTACTAATGAGCAGTTCTTC. Its translation is CSARDGGTTNEQFF.

This clonotype was seen many times. The chain has TRBV4-1 and TRBJ2-7, with 8 bases fitting TRBD2. This CDR3 spans 16 amino acids. Losses at the gene ends were 0 bases for V and 0 bases for J; bases not matched to a gene: 4. Germline V CDR1 and CDR2: MGHRA, YSYEKL. CDR3 sequence: CASSQEGTRGSYEQYF. The CDR3, as DNA: TGCGCCAGCAGCCAAGAGGGGACTAGAGGCTCCTACGAGCAGTACTTC.

This clonotype showed up just a few times. The V call is TRBV12-3 or TRBV12-4, the J call TRBJ2-3, with D possibly TRBD2 on 7 matching bases. The CDR3 covers 15 residues. With 5 bases removed from V and 1 base from J, the gap between germline ends came to 13 bases. CDR3 DNA: TGTGCCAGCAGTCTAGGGGGGGAGGGCACAGATACGCAGTATTTT. It translates to CASSLGGEGTDTQYF.

The genes are TRBV4-2 and TRBJ2-1, with a possible D match to TRBD1 (5 bases). V was clipped by 0 bases and J by 6 bases, with 15 bases between them. The CDR3 extends over 16 amino acids. Germline-derived CDR1 and CDR2 are LGHNA and YNFKEQ. For the CDR3, the DNA is TGTGCCAGCAGCCAAGAACGGCAGAGAAGGGGCAATGAGCAGTTCTTC. Translating it yields CASSQERQRRGNEQFF.

This clonotype was observed a handful of times. The rearrangement uses TRBV10-3 and TRBJ2-1; weak D call: TRBD2 (6 bases). Germline V gives CDR1 ENHRY, CDR2 SYGVKD. The length of the CDR3 is 13 residues. V dropped 4 bases and J dropped 8 bases, with 12 bases sitting between them. CDR3 protein: CAISGLALDEQFF. The DNA for the CDR3 is TGTGCCATCAGTGGGCTAGCGTTAGATGAGCAGTTCTTC.

This clonotype was seen only a few times. The chain employs TRBV7-9 and TRBJ1-2; D may be TRBD1 (5 bases). Germline V CDR1 and CDR2: SEHNR, FQNEAQ (reference sequence). V lost 0 bases, J lost 6 bases, and 8 bases lay in between. The CDR3 is made up of 13 amino acids. The CDR3 DNA reads as TGTGCCAGCAGCTTAGCGTTGGGGGATGGCTACACCTTC. As protein: CASSLALGDGYTF.

This clonotype was picked up a small number of times. V gene TRBV10-2 combines with J gene TRBJ2-2; D is unclear. Germline V CDR1 and CDR2: WSHSY, SAAADI. This CDR3 contains 14 residues. The V end was cut by 3 bases, the J end by 5 bases, with 10 bases between. The CDR3 region has the DNA TGCGCCAGCAGTGACGTTAGGCGGACCGGGGAGCTGTTTTTT. It is translated as CASSDVRRTGELFF.